These 25 T cell receptor beta chains came from one sample sequenced in a study of cytomegalovirus exposure and HLA in healthy donors. The study ran its PCR with 60 Vbeta and 13 Jbeta primers. Method: immunoSEQ multiplex PCR; TCRdb's copy keeps in-frame clones and lacks some. This table has 75,000 to 90,000 clones, 75% to 80% appearing once. Specimen: PBMCs. The receptor source for this set is a man aged 35 to 55 in good health and CMV-seronegative.

The chain is built from TRBV7-6 and TRBJ2-1, with 7 bases fitting TRBD2. Trimming took 1 base from V and 8 from J; bases not matched to a gene: 2. This CDR3 has 13 residues. Looked up from germline, CDR1 is SGHVS and CDR2 is FNYEAQ. The CDR3 coding sequence is TGTGCCAGCAGCTTAGGGGGGGGAGATGAGCAGTTCTTC. As protein: CASSLGGGDEQFF.

The rearrangement links TRBV5-5 to TRBJ2-3, with a possible D match to TRBD1 (5 bases). CDR1 and CDR2 from the germline V gene are SGHKS and YYEKEE (reference sequence). V was pared by 2 bases and J by 3 bases, with 10 bases between. The CDR3 runs 14 residues. In DNA, the CDR3 is TGTGCCAGCAGCTTTCCAGGGCCAACAGATACGCAGTATTTT. It codes for CASSFPGPTDTQYF.

The chain carries TRBV7-6 and TRBJ1-5, with 9 bases lining up with TRBD1. V was pared by 3 bases and J by 5 bases, with 2 bases of the junction left unmatched. This CDR3 contains 14 residues. The germline V gene encodes CDR1 SGHVS and CDR2 FNYEAQ. In DNA form, the CDR3 reads TGTGCCAGCAGCTTGACAGGGGGGGATCAGCCCCAGCATTTT. Protein product: CASSLTGGDQPQHF.

The chain has TRBV13 and TRBJ2-7, with D tentatively TRBD1 (6 bases). V lost 5 bases, J lost 5 bases, and 10 bases lay in between. Germline CDR1 and CDR2: PRHDT and FYEKMQ (reference sequence). The CDR3 contains 12 residues. The CDR3 DNA reads as TGTGCCAGCAGCGCCCAGGGGAACGAGCAGTACTTC. As protein: CASSAQGNEQYF.

V usage is TRBV7-2 and J usage is TRBJ2-3; weak D call: TRBD1 (5 bases). Deletions cut 3 bases from V and 0 bases from J, with 22 bases between. Germline V CDR1 and CDR2: SGHTA, FQGNSA. This CDR3 comprises 19 residues. CDR3: CASSFHPRIRARSTDTQYF. CDR3 sequence (DNA): TGTGCCAGCAGCTTTCATCCGCGAATCAGGGCTCGGAGCACAGATACGCAGTATTTT.

The chain uses TRBV6-5 and TRBJ2-5, with 7 bases that match TRBD2. The J call may be in error: the DNA end matches TRBJ2-7 better. The germline gives CDR1 MNHEY, CDR2 SVGAGI. The length of the CDR3 is 14 residues. The CDR3 coding sequence is TGTGCCAGCAGCCCGAGCGGGACCACCTACGAGCAGTACTTC. It yields the protein CASSPSGTTYEQYF.

The rearrangement uses TRBV5-4 and TRBJ2-3; 8 nucleotides agree with TRBD1. CDR3 length: 15 amino acids. Germline V CDR1 and CDR2: SGHNT, YYREEE (reference sequence). Trimming at V came to 1 base and at J to 5 bases, leaving 6 bases not matched to a gene. DNA for the CDR3: TGTGCCAGCAGCTTGAAGACAGGGGTAGGAGATACGCAGTATTTT. It is translated as CASSLKTGVGDTQYF.

This clone was observed once. The CDR3 DNA follows: TGCAGCGTTGGAGCGGGAGCTGAGACCCAGTACTTC. Protein product: CSVGAGAETQYF. The J gene is TRBJ2-5, the V gene TRBV29-1; TRBD2 matches 8 bases. The CDR3 totals 12 residues. Trimming removed 4 bases from V and 5 bases from J; junction bases left unmatched: 3. Germline-derived CDR1 and CDR2 are SQVTM and ANQGSEA.

This rearrangement joins TRBV11-2 to TRBJ2-1; TRBD2 is a possible D gene (5 bases). There are 13 residues in the CDR3. The germline gives CDR1 SGHAT, CDR2 FQNNGV. The V gene lost 3 bases and the J gene lost 9 bases, with 12 bases spanning the gap. Here the CDR3 DNA reads TGTGCCAGCAGCTTTGGGTGGGAGCTTGAGCAGTTCTTC. This sequence encodes CASSFGWELEQFF.

V gene TRBV28 combines with J gene TRBJ2-7; 10 bases match TRBD2. Germline trimming cut 4 bases from V and 7 bases from J; bases unmatched to any gene: 10. Germline assignment: CDR1 MDHEN and CDR2 SYDVKM. The CDR3 is 15 amino acids. The chain's CDR3 is CASSSPAGGLGEQYF. The CDR3 DNA is TGTGCCAGCAGTTCCCCAGCGGGAGGGCTTGGGGAGCAGTACTTC.

This clone occurred a few times. V usage is TRBV29-1 and J usage is TRBJ1-2, with D maybe TRBD1 (5 bases). CDR1 and CDR2 from the germline V gene are SQVTM and ANQGSEA. The CDR3 is made up of 13 amino acids. Trimming pared 4 bases from V and 3 bases from J, leaving 12 bases between. The CDR3 protein is CSVGGREDYGYTF. CDR3 nucleotides: TGCAGCGTTGGGGGCAGGGAGGACTATGGCTACACCTTC.

The chain joins TRBV18 to TRBJ1-1; D remains ambiguous. The CDR3 totals 14 residues. Trimming took 2 bases from V and 0 from J, leaving 7 bases between them. Germline CDR1 is KGHSH and CDR2 is LQKENI. CDR3 nucleotide sequence: TGTGCCAGCTCACCATCACAAATGAACACTGAAGCTTTCTTT. Its translation: CASSPSQMNTEAFF.

J is TRBJ2-5 and V is TRBV29-1, with D possibly TRBD2 on 6 matching bases. The germline CDR1 and CDR2 sequences are SQVTM and ANQGSEA. V was pared by 3 bases and J by 5 bases, with 16 bases between. The CDR3 is 14 residues long. The CDR3 nucleotides read TGCAGCGTTGAGGGCTCTAGGGGAGGCGAGACCCAGTACTTC. As protein: CSVEGSRGGETQYF.

V gene TRBV6-5 combines with J gene TRBJ2-3; 8 nucleotides agree with TRBD2. CDR3 size: 15 residues. Losses at the gene ends were 7 bases for V and 2 bases for J; bases not matched to a gene: 8. CDR1 is MNHEY, CDR2 SVGAGI, per germline. DNA of the CDR3: TGTGCCAGCACCGTAACTAGCGGCGTCACAGATACGCAGTATTTT. Encoded protein: CASTVTSGVTDTQYF.

This chain connects TRBV27 to TRBJ2-1; D is uncertain. CDR1 and CDR2 from the germline V gene are MNHEY and SMNVEV (reference sequence). Trimming cost V 5 bases and J 1 base, with 3 bases left between them. The CDR3 consists of 12 residues. CDR3 nucleotide sequence: TGTGCCAGCAGTCCTTCCTACAATGAGCAGTTCTTC. Amino acids: CASSPSYNEQFF.

The CDR3 loop is CATSRVRGAGTEAFF. CDR3 nucleotides: TGTGCCACCAGCAGGGTGAGGGGAGCGGGCACTGAAGCTTTCTTT. The chain has TRBV15 and TRBJ1-1, with D perhaps TRBD1 (5 bases). V lost 3 bases, J lost 4 bases, and 15 bases lay in between. Germline values: CDR1 LNHNV, CDR2 YYDKDF (reference sequence). CDR3 length: 15 residues.

The J gene is TRBJ2-1, the V gene TRBV28, with 7 bases lining up with TRBD2. V gave up 0 bases and J gave up 6 bases; unmatched junction bases: 17. Germline V gene lookup returns CDR1 MDHEN and CDR2 SYDVKM. The CDR3 contains 19 residues. The CDR3 coding sequence is TGTGCCAGCAGTTTATGGGCAGGGAGGGTGAGCGGGACGTCCAATGAGCAGTTCTTC. This codes for CASSLWAGRVSGTSNEQFF.

V is TRBV4-3 and J is TRBJ2-1; no reliable D call. From germline, CDR1 is LGHNA and CDR2 YSLEER. The V end lost 0 bases, the J end lost 6 bases, and 9 bases lay between the germline ends. CDR3 length equals 14 residues. Written as DNA, the CDR3 is TGCGCCAGCAGCCAAGACCGGGTGGTCAATGAGCAGTTCTTC. Translated: CASSQDRVVNEQFF.

The chain links TRBV7-9 to TRBJ2-1; 8 bases fit TRBD2. Per the germline V gene, CDR1 is SEHNR and CDR2 is FQNEAQ (reference sequence). The CDR3 totals 15 residues. Losses at the gene ends were 1 base for V and 7 bases for J; bases not matched to a gene: 6. The CDR3 loop is CASSLESGSVNEQFF. The CDR3, as DNA: TGTGCCAGCAGCTTAGAGAGCGGGAGCGTGAATGAGCAGTTCTTC.

The chain has TRBV28 and TRBJ1-1; D not certain. CDR1 and CDR2 (germline): MDHEN, SYDVKM. The CDR3 sequence is 10 residues long. V was trimmed by 8 bases and J by 6 bases, leaving 7 bases between them. CDR3 in amino acids: CASLSSEAFF. Written as DNA, the CDR3 is TGTGCCAGCTTGAGTTCTGAAGCTTTCTTT.

The V call is TRBV29-1, the J call TRBJ1-2; 9 bases fit TRBD1. V was pared by 7 bases and J by 4 bases, with 7 bases of the junction left unmatched. The CDR3 is 13 amino acids. Per the germline V gene, CDR1 is SQVTM and CDR2 is ANQGSEA. CDR3 sequence reads: CSAQQGAGYGYTF. The CDR3 bases are TGCAGCGCCCAACAGGGGGCGGGCTATGGCTACACCTTC.

The J gene is TRBJ2-1, the V gene TRBV9; TRBD2 matches 11 bases. The V gene end was trimmed by 2 bases and the J gene end by 0 bases; junction bases not matched to a gene: 7. The CDR3 totals 18 residues. Germline CDR1 is SGDLS and CDR2 is YYNGEE. The CDR3 region has the DNA TGTGCCAGCAGCGTTTGGGATAGCGGGAGGGCCTCCTACAATGAGCAGTTCTTC. This translates into CASSVWDSGRASYNEQFF.

The chain uses TRBV19 and TRBJ1-1; 9 bases are a match to TRBD1. Trimming cost V 5 bases and J 1 base; bases outside gene matches: 11. In germline, CDR1 is LNHDA, CDR2 SQIVND (reference sequence). This CDR3 has 17 residues. This CDR3 is CASSSTTGGLRNTEAFF. The CDR3 bases are TGTGCCAGTAGTTCTACTACAGGGGGCTTACGGAACACTGAAGCTTTCTTT.

This clone was seen just once. This sequence joins TRBV19 and TRBJ2-5; 11 bases are shared with TRBD2. The CDR3 contains 15 residues. From germline, CDR1 is LNHDA and CDR2 SQIVND (reference sequence). V was pared by 4 bases and J by 7 bases, with 8 bases of the junction left unmatched. Here the CDR3 reads CASSNLAGGPGTQYF. The CDR3 DNA reads TGTGCCAGTAGTAATCTAGCGGGAGGCCCGGGGACCCAGTACTTC.

This clone was detected only once. The CDR3 loop reads CASSFRTGQYTIYF. DNA for the CDR3: TGTGCCAGCAGTTTCCGGACAGGGCAATACACCATATATTTT. The chain couples TRBV28 to TRBJ1-3; 8 bases are shared with TRBD1. V lost 3 bases to trimming and J lost 8 bases; unmatched junction nucleotides: 6. Germline V lookup: CDR1 MDHEN, CDR2 SYDVKM. The CDR3 is made up of 14 amino acids.